Each of the 2 T cell receptor beta chains below was sequenced from the same sample in a study of blood T cells in healthy people across ages. With a J-beta primer mix and a sample-barcoded 5' primer, a second PCR ran roughly 6 to 11 cycles. TCRdb recomputed calls from the 5' RACE reads with MiXCR, one row per CDR3 protein. The table lists about 800,000 distinct CDR3 sequences, nearly 60% of them singletons, with approximately 23% in the top ten. The sequenced sample consisted of blood. These receptors were obtained from a man aged 30 to 39 in good health.

The genes are TRBV11-1 and TRBJ2-5; D gene uncertain. This CDR3 comprises 14 residues. Germline V gives CDR1 SGHAT, CDR2 FQDESV (reference sequence). The V and J ends lost 0 bases and 3 bases respectively, with 8 bases between them. CDR3 in DNA: TGTGCCAGCAGCTTAGCGGCCGAGGAAGAGACCCAGTACTTC. Residues: CASSLAAEEETQYF.

J is TRBJ2-6 and V is TRBV7-3, with D maybe TRBD2 (6 bases). Trimming pared 6 bases from V and 2 bases from J, leaving 14 bases between. CDR3 length equals 16 residues. CDR1 and CDR2 (germline): SGHTA, FQGTGA. The DNA of the CDR3 is TGTGCCAGCAGTTTAGTCGGGGGAACTGGGGCCAACGTCCTGACTTTC. This gives the protein CASSLVGGTGANVLTF.